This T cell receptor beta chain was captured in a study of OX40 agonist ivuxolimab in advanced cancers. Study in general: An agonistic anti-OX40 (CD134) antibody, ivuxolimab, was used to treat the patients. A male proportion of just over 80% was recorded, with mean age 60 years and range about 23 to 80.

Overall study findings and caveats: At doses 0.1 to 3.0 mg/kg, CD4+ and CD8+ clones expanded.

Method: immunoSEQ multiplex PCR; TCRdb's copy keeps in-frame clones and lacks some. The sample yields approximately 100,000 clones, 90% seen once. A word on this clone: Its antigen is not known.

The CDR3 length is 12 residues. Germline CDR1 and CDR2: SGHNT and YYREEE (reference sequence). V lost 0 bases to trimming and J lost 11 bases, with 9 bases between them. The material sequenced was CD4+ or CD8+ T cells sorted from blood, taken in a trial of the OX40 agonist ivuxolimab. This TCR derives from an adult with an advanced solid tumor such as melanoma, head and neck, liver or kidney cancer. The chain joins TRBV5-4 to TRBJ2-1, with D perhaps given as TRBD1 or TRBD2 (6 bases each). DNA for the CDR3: TGTGCCAGCAGCTTGGTACGGGGGCAGCAGTTCTTC. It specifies CASSLVRGQQFF.